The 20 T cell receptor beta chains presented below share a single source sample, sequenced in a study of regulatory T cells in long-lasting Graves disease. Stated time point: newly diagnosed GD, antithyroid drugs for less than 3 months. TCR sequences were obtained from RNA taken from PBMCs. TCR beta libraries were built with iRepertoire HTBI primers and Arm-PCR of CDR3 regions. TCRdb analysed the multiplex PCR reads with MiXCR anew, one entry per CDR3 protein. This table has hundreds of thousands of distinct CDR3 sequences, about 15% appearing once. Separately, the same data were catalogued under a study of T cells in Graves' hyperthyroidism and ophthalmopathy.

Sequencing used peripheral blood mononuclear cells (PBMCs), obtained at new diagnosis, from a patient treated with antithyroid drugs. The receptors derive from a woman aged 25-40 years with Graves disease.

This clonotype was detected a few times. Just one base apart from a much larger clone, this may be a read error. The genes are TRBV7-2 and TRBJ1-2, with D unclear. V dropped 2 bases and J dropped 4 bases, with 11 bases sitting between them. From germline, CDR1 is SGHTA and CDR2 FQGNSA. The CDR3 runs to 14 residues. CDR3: CASSLCSGFYGYTF. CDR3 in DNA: TGTGCCAGCAGCTTATGTTCGGGGTTCTATGGCTACACCTTC.

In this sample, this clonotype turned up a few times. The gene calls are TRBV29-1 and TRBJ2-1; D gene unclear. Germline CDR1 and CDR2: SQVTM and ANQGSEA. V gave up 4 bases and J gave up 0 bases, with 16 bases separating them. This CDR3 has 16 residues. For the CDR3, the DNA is TGCAGCGTTGTATCAGGCGCGTATAGCTCCTACAATGAGCAGTTCTTC. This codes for CSVVSGAYSSYNEQFF.

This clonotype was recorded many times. This CDR3 reads CASSLRDNTDTQYF. The CDR3, as DNA: TGTGCCAGCAGTTTACGGGACAACACAGATACGCAGTATTTT. The chain recombines TRBV27 with TRBJ2-3; weak D call: TRBD1 (6 bases). The CDR3 covers 14 residues. The germline V gene has CDR1 MNHEY and CDR2 SMNVEV (reference sequence). V lost 2 bases to trimming and J lost 2 bases, with 8 bases between them.

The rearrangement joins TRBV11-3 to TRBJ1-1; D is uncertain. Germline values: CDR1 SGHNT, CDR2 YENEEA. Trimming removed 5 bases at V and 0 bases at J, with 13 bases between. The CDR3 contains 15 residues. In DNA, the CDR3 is TGTGCCAGCAGCCCTCGTTCGGGCATGAACACTGAAGCTTTCTTT. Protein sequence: CASSPRSGMNTEAFF.

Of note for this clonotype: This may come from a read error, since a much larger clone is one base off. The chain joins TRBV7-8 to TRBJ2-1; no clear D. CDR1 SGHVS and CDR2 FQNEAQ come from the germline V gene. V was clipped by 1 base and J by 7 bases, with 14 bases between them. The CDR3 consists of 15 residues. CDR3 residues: CASSLGASRSNEQFF. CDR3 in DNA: TGTGCCAGCAGCTTAGGAGCCTCACGGTCAAATGAGCAGTTCTTC.

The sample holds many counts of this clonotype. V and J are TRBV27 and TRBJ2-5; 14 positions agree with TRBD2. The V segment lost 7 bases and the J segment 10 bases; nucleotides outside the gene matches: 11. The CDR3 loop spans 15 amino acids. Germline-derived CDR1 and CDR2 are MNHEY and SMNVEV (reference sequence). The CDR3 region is CASTGAGLAGVSQYF. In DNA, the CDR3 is TGTGCCAGCACCGGGGCGGGACTAGCGGGAGTGAGCCAGTACTTC.

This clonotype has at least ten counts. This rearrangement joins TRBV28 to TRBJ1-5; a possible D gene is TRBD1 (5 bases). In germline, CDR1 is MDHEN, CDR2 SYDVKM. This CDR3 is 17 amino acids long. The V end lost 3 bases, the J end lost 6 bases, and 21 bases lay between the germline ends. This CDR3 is CASSLSPVGGIGQPQHF. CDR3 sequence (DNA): TGTGCCAGCAGTTTGAGTCCCGTGGGGGGTATCGGTCAGCCCCAGCATTTT.

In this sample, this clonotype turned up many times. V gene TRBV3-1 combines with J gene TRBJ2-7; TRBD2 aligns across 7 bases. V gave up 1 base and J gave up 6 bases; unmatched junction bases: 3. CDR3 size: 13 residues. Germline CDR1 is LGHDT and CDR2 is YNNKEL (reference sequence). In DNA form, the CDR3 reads TGTGCCAGCAGCCAAGTGTCTAGCGGCGAGCAGTACTTC. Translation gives CASSQVSSGEQYF.

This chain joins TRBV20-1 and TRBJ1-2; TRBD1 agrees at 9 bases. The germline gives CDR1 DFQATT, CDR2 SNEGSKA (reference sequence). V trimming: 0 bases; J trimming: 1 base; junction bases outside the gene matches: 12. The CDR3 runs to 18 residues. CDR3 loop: CSARDPRRDRAHNYGYTF. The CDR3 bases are TGCAGTGCTAGAGATCCAAGACGGGACAGGGCCCATAACTATGGCTACACCTTC.

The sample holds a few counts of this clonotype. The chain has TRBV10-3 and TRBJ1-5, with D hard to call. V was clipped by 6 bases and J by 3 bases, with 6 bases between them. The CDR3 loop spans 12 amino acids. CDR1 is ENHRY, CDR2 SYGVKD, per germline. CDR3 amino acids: CAIRGPNQPQHF. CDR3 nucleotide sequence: TGTGCCATCAGGGGTCCCAATCAGCCCCAGCATTTT.

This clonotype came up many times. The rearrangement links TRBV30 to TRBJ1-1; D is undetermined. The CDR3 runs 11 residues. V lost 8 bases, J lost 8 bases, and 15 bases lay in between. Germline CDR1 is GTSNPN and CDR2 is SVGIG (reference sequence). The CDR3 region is CARKRGIEAFF. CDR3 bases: TGTGCCCGAAAAAGAGGTATCGAAGCTTTCTTT.

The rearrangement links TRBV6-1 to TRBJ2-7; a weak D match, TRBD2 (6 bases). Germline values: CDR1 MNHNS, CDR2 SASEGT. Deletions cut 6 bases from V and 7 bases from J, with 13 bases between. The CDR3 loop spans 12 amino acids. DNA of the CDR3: TGTGCCAGCAGACGGGGGACGGGGGAGCAGTACTTC. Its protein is CASRRGTGEQYF.

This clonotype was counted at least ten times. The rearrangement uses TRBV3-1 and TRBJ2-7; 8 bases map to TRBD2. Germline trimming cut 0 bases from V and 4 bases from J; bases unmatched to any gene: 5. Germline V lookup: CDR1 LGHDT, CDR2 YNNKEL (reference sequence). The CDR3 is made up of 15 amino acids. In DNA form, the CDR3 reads TGTGCCAGCAGCCAAGAGCCGGGAGGGTCTTACGAGCAGTACTTC. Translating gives CASSQEPGGSYEQYF.

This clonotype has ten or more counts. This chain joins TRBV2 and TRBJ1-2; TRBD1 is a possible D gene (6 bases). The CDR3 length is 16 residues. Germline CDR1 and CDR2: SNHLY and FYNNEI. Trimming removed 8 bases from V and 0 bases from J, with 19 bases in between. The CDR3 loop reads CASVAGTGGSNYGYTF. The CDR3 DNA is TGTGCCAGCGTTGCGGGTACGGGGGGCTCTAACTATGGCTACACCTTC.

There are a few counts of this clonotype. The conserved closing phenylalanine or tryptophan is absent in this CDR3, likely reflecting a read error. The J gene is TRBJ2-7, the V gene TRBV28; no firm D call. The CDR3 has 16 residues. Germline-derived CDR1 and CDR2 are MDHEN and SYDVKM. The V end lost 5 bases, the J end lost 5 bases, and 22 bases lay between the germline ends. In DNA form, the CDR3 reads TGTGCCAGCAGTGCGTCCGCTTTGAAGGGTGTGGACGAGCAGTACCTC. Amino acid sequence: CASSASALKGVDEQYL.

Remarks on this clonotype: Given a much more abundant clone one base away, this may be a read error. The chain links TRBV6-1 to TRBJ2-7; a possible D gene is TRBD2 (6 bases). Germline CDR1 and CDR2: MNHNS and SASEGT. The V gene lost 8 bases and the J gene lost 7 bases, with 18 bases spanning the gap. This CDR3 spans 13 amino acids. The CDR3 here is CASGAKLAGEQYF. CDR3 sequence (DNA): TGTGCCAGCGGTGCGAAACTAGCAGGGGAGCAGTACTTC.

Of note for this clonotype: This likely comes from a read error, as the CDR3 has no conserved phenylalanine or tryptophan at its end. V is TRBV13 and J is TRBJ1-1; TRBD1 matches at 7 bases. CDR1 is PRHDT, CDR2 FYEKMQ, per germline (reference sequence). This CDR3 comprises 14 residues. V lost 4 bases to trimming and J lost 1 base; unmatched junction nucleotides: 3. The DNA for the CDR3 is TGTGCCAGCAGCTCAGAGGGGGCGAACACTGAAGCTTTCTCT. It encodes CASSSEGANTEAFS.

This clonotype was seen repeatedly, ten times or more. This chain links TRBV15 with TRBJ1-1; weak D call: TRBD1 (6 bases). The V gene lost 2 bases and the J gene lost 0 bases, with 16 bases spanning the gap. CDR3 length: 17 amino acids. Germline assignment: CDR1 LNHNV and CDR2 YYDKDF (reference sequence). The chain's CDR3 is CATSRQGLAPMNTEAFF. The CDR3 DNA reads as TGTGCCACCAGCAGACAGGGGCTGGCCCCCATGAACACTGAAGCTTTCTTT.

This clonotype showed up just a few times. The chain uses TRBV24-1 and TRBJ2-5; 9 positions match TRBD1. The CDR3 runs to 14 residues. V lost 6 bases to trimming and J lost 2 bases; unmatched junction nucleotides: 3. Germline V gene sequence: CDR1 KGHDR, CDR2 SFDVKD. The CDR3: CATSSGQGQETQYF. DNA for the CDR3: TGTGCCACCAGTTCGGGACAGGGTCAAGAGACCCAGTACTTC.

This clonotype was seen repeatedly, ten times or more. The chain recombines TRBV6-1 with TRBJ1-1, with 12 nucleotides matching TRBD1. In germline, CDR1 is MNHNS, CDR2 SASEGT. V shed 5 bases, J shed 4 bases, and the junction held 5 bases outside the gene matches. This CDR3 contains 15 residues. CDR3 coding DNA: TGTGCCAGCAGTCCGGGACAGGGGGCGCGCACTGAAGCTTTCTTT. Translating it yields CASSPGQGARTEAFF.